This TCR beta chain is from a study of T cell changes during pregnancy in multiple sclerosis. Sequenced by immunoSEQ multiplex PCR; TCRdb stores in-frame clones only, minus some. The data hold around 13,000 clones, with 88% observed a single time. CDR1 MNHNY and CDR2 SVGAGI come from the germline V gene (reference sequence). The CDR3 runs 15 residues. V gave up 8 bases and J gave up 3 bases; unmatched junction bases: 13. Specimen: CD8+ T cells from peripheral blood mononuclear cells, collected in the second trimester of pregnancy. The sequence derives from a female donor in good health, enrolled as a control in a pregnancy study. The V and J genes are TRBV6-6 and TRBJ2-7, with TRBD2 matching 7 bases. CDR3: CASHQREKPVYEQYF. The CDR3, as DNA: TGTGCCAGCCATCAGCGGGAAAAGCCGGTCTACGAGCAGTACTTC.